Here is one TCR beta chain with its context. This sample is part of a study of shared clonotypes between healthy human individuals. Donors were healthy HIV-negative adults without recently reported acute infections or vaccinations. At a deep level, the assay was run. Several immunoSEQ 96-well plates shared each subset's DNA, each plate a replicate. The method was immunoSEQ multiplex PCR; TCRdb's version includes in-frame clones alone and lacks a portion of them. The repertoire consists of about 480,000 clones, with approximately 79% occurring once and the leading ten covering 10% to 15%. This receptor was obtained from a middle-aged woman in good health. Some clones in this sample may be carry-over from other donors' samples. Sequencing used PBMCs.

CDR3 sequence (DNA): TGCGCCAGCAGCGCGGGACAGGGGGCGAACGAGCAGTACTTC. Protein: CASSAGQGANEQYF. The J gene is TRBJ2-7, the V gene TRBV10-1; 12 bases fit TRBD1. The CDR3 covers 14 residues. Germline values: CDR1 WNHNN, CDR2 SYGVQD (reference sequence). J lost 5 bases, V lost 6 bases, and 5 bases had no gene match.